The 20 T cell receptor beta chains listed next were all sequenced from one sample in a study of PD-L1 blockade in urothelial cancer. Specified time point: peripheral blood 6 weeks after treatment start. Produced via immunoSEQ multiplex PCR; TCRdb's table is partial and in-frame only. There are around 40,000 clones in the sample; around 88% occur only once, and 24% lies in the top ten. The sample was PBMCs, taken around atezolizumab (anti-PD-L1) treatment. The receptors were sampled from a man aged 55-75 years with urothelial cancer.

The chain employs TRBV6-6 and TRBJ1-5; 8 bases match TRBD1. The CDR3 extends over 14 amino acids. The germline CDR1 and CDR2 sequences are MNHNY and SVGAGI (reference sequence). V shed 6 bases, J shed 7 bases, and the junction held 8 bases outside the gene matches. The CDR3 sequence: CASSLRGRGQPQHF. CDR3 sequence (DNA): TGTGCCAGCAGCCTCAGGGGGCGCGGACAGCCCCAGCATTTT.

This sequence joins TRBV5-6 and TRBJ1-1; no definite D call. The CDR3 runs to 14 residues. The V end lost 0 bases, the J end lost 4 bases, and 10 bases lay between the germline ends. CDR1 and CDR2 from the germline V gene are SGHDT and YYEEEE. CDR3 sequence reads: CASSLAPWATEAFF. For the CDR3, the DNA is TGTGCCAGCAGCTTGGCCCCGTGGGCCACTGAAGCTTTCTTT.

The chain uses TRBV5-4 and TRBJ1-6; D may be TRBD1 (6 bases). This CDR3 has 15 amino acids. Trimming cost V 5 bases and J 7 bases, with 16 bases left between them. The germline gives CDR1 SGHNT, CDR2 YYREEE (reference sequence). The CDR3 loop is CASRSRQELNSPLHF. DNA of the CDR3: TGTGCCAGCAGGAGCCGACAGGAGCTAAATTCACCCCTCCACTTT.

The chain has TRBV2 and TRBJ1-4; the D is unclear. Germline assignment: CDR1 SNHLY and CDR2 FYNNEI. V was clipped by 5 bases and J by 5 bases, with 15 bases between them. The CDR3 covers 15 residues. The CDR3 nucleotides read TGTGCCAGCAGTAGGACTTCGCTGGGAAATGAAAAACTGTTTTTT. Protein: CASSRTSLGNEKLFF. Based on the CDR3 plus reference TRBV2 and TRBJ1-4, the full variable domain is EPEVTQTPSHQVTQMGQEVILRCVPISNHLYFYWYRQILGQKVEFLVSFYNNEISEKSEIFDDQFSVERPDGSNFTLKIRSTKLEDSAMYFCASSRTSLGNEKLFFGSGTQLSVL.

This chain uses TRBV10-3 with TRBJ1-2, with D unclear. This CDR3 comprises 14 residues. Trimming removed 6 bases from V and 0 bases from J, with 11 bases in between. The germline gives CDR1 ENHRY, CDR2 SYGVKD. CDR3 in DNA: TGTGCCATCAGCCCCGGACTGTCTAACTATGGCTACACCTTC. Translation: CAISPGLSNYGYTF.

This chain uses TRBV7-9 with TRBJ1-1, with 7 positions matching TRBD1. Germline V gene lookup returns CDR1 SEHNR and CDR2 FQNEAQ (reference sequence). The V and J ends lost 5 bases and 7 bases, in that order; junction bases with no gene match: 19. The CDR3 has 17 residues. This CDR3 is CASSLSVRTGSVVEAFF. The DNA for the CDR3 is TGTGCCAGCAGCCTGTCCGTAAGGACAGGTAGCGTCGTTGAAGCTTTCTTT.

This chain uses TRBV6-6 with TRBJ1-3; 7 nucleotides line up with TRBD1. This CDR3 contains 13 residues. J lost 4 bases, V lost 7 bases, and 4 bases had no gene match. Germline loops: CDR1 MNHNY, CDR2 SVGAGI (reference sequence). CDR3 residues: CASKRGPGNTIYF. Here the CDR3 DNA reads TGTGCCAGCAAGAGGGGGCCAGGAAACACCATATATTTT.

This sequence joins TRBV11-2 and TRBJ2-3; D remains unclear. Germline lookup yields CDR1 SGHAT and CDR2 FQNNGV. The V and J ends lost 5 bases and 5 bases respectively, with 5 bases between them. This CDR3 has 11 residues. This CDR3 reads CASSQKDTQYF. CDR3 bases: TGTGCCAGCAGCCAGAAAGATACGCAGTATTTT.

The chain couples TRBV30 to TRBJ1-2; 8 nucleotides agree with TRBD1. Trimming at V came to 3 bases and at J to 2 bases, leaving 5 bases not matched to a gene. The CDR3 has 14 amino acids. From germline, CDR1 is GTSNPN and CDR2 SVGIG (reference sequence). CDR3 residues: CAWSSTGGNYGYTF. The CDR3 region has the DNA TGTGCCTGGAGCTCTACAGGGGGAAACTATGGCTACACCTTC.

The chain couples TRBV10-3 to TRBJ2-5, with 8 bases identical to TRBD2. Unmatched junction bases numbered 13, after V lost 11 bases and J lost 5 bases. This CDR3 has 14 residues. From germline, CDR1 is ENHRY and CDR2 SYGVKD. The DNA of the CDR3 is TGTGCCGCTAACGAACAAGGACTAGCTGAGACCCAGTACTTC. Encoded protein: CAANEQGLAETQYF.

This clone was counted once. This rearrangement joins TRBV5-1 to TRBJ2-2, with 9 bases fitting TRBD2. After removal of 4 bases from V and 5 bases from J, the junction contained 9 bases not matched to a gene. CDR3 length equals 16 residues. Germline V gene data show CDR1 as SGHRS and CDR2 as YFSETQ. CDR3 DNA sequence: TGCGCCAGCAGCCATAGCGGGAGTTTACCGACCGGGGAGCTGTTTTTT. It is translated as CASSHSGSLPTGELFF. The variable domain in full, with the rest retrieved from reference TRBV5-1 and TRBJ2-2, is KAGVTQTPRYLIKTRGQQVTLSCSPISGHRSVSWYQQTPGQGLQFLFEYFSETQRNKGNFPGRFSGRQFSNSRSEMNVSTLELGDSALYLCASSHSGSLPTGELFFGEGSRLTVL.

The chain employs TRBV19 and TRBJ2-2, with 7 bases lining up with TRBD1. Per the germline V gene, CDR1 is LNHDA and CDR2 is SQIVND (reference sequence). Losses at the gene ends were 6 bases for V and 4 bases for J; bases not matched to a gene: 11. The CDR3 length is 16 residues. CDR3 nucleotides: TGTGCCAGTAGGAGAGCAGGAGCAGGGGGCACCGGGGAGCTGTTTTTT. This gives the protein CASRRAGAGGTGELFF.

The genes are TRBV7-9 and TRBJ2-5; 10 bases are a match to TRBD1. The germline gives CDR1 SEHNR, CDR2 FQNEAQ (reference sequence). V shed 3 bases and J 5 bases; nucleotides not matched to a gene: 6. The length of the CDR3 is 15 residues. The CDR3 loop is CASSFGTGEVETQYF. CDR3 sequence (DNA): TGTGCCAGCAGCTTCGGGACAGGGGAGGTGGAGACCCAGTACTTC.

The chain uses TRBV5-6 and TRBJ1-5, with 10 bases fitting TRBD1. The ends lost 4 bases at V and 1 base at J; junction bases unmatched: 8. Germline V gives CDR1 SGHDT, CDR2 YYEEEE. The CDR3 covers 17 residues. CDR3 DNA: TGTGCCAGCAGCCCATCGACAGGGGGCGCGAGCAATCAGCCCCAGCATTTT. Translating gives CASSPSTGGASNQPQHF.

The V and J genes are TRBV12-5 and TRBJ1-5; 7 nucleotides agree with TRBD1. Trimming cost V 6 bases and J 1 base; bases outside gene matches: 12. Germline V CDR1 and CDR2: LGHNT, FRNRAP. CDR3 length: 17 amino acids. CDR3 sequence: CASGGDRVSISNQPQHF. The CDR3 DNA sequence: TGTGCTAGTGGGGGTGACAGGGTGTCGATAAGCAATCAGCCCCAGCATTTT. Full variable domain (rest looked up from reference TRBV12-5 and TRBJ1-5): DARVTQTPRHKVTEMGQEVTMRCQPILGHNTVFWYRQTMMQGLELLAYFRNRAPLDDSGMPKDRFSAEMPDATLATLKIQPSEPRDSAVYFCASGGDRVSISNQPQHFGDGTRLSIL.

The rearrangement links TRBV5-1 to TRBJ2-2; possibly TRBD1 for D (6 bases). CDR3 length equals 13 residues. CDR1 SGHRS and CDR2 YFSETQ come from the germline V gene. Trimming took 2 bases from V and 5 from J, leaving 7 bases between them. For the CDR3, the DNA is TGCGCCAGCAGCTTACAGGGTACCGGGGAGCTGTTTTTT. Protein sequence: CASSLQGTGELFF. Full variable domain (missing parts from reference TRBV5-1 and TRBJ2-2): KAGVTQTPRYLIKTRGQQVTLSCSPISGHRSVSWYQQTPGQGLQFLFEYFSETQRNKGNFPGRFSGRQFSNSRSEMNVSTLELGDSALYLCASSLQGTGELFFGEGSRLTVL.

The chain has TRBV7-9 and TRBJ2-5; a possible D gene is TRBD2 (6 bases). The CDR3 sequence is 13 residues long. V gave up 5 bases and J gave up 2 bases, with 9 bases separating them. Germline V CDR1 and CDR2: SEHNR, FQNEAQ (reference sequence). CDR3: CASSRDFQETQYF. The CDR3 nucleotides read TGTGCCAGCAGCAGGGACTTTCAAGAGACCCAGTACTTC.

The chain joins TRBV5-1 to TRBJ2-6, with TRBD1 matching over 11 bases. The V and J ends lost 4 bases and 1 base, in that order; junction bases with no gene match: 7. Germline V gives CDR1 SGHRS, CDR2 YFSETQ. The CDR3 length is 18 residues. The DNA of the CDR3 is TGCGCCAGCAGCGCTACCGGGACAGGGGGTTCTGGGGCCAACGTCCTGACTTTC. It codes for CASSATGTGGSGANVLTF. Full variable domain (outside the CDR3, taken from reference TRBV5-1 and TRBJ2-6): KAGVTQTPRYLIKTRGQQVTLSCSPISGHRSVSWYQQTPGQGLQFLFEYFSETQRNKGNFPGRFSGRQFSNSRSEMNVSTLELGDSALYLCASSATGTGGSGANVLTFGAGSRLTVL.

V and J are TRBV5-6 and TRBJ2-7, with D perhaps TRBD1 (6 bases). The CDR3 sequence is 13 residues long. The V and J ends lost 4 bases and 5 bases respectively, with 13 bases between them. Germline V lookup: CDR1 SGHDT, CDR2 YYEEEE. CDR3 protein: CASSKTGFDEQYF. The CDR3, as DNA: TGTGCCAGCAGCAAAACAGGGTTCGACGAGCAGTACTTC. Complete variable domain (other parts from reference TRBV5-6 and TRBJ2-7): DAGVTQSPTHLIKTRGQQVTLRCSPKSGHDTVSWYQQALGQGPQFIFQYYEEEERQRGNFPDRFSGHQFPNYSSELNVNALLLGDSALYLCASSKTGFDEQYFGPGTRLTVT.

V usage is TRBV5-4 and J usage is TRBJ1-1, with D uncertain. The CDR3 sequence is 14 residues long. The V gene lost 4 bases and the J gene lost 2 bases, with 12 bases spanning the gap. Looked up from germline, CDR1 is SGHNT and CDR2 is YYREEE (reference sequence). The CDR3, as DNA: TGTGCCAGCAGCCCCCGGACTATTAACACTGAAGCTTTCTTT. It translates to CASSPRTINTEAFF. The whole variable domain, filled in from reference TRBV5-4 and TRBJ1-1, reads ETGVTQSPTHLIKTRGQQVTLRCSSQSGHNTVSWYQQALGQGPQFIFQYYREEENGRGNFPPRFSGLQFPNYSSELNVNALELDDSALYLCASSPRTINTEAFFGQGTRLTVV.